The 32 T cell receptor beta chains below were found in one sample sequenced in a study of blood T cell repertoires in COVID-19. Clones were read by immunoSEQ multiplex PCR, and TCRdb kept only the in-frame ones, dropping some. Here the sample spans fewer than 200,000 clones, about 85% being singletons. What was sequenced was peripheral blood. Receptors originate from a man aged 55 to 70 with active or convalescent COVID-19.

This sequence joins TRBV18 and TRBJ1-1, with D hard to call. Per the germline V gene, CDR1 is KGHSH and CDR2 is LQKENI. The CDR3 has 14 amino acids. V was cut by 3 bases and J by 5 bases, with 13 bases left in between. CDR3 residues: CASSPILGGTEAFF. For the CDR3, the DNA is TGTGCCAGCTCACCTATCCTAGGAGGGACTGAAGCTTTCTTT.

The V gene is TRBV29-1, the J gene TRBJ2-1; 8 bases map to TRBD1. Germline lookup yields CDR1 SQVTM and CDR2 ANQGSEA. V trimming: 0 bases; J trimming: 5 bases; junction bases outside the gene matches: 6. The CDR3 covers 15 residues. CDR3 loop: CSVEDRQGSDNEQFF. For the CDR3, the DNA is TGCAGCGTTGAAGACAGACAGGGGTCTGACAATGAGCAGTTCTTC.

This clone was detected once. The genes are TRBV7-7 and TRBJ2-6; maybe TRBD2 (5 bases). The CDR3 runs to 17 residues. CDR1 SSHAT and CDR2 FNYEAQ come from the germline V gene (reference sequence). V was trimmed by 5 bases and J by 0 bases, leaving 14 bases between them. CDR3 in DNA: TGTGCCAGCAGCCCTACCTTTCGGGGCTCTGGGGCCAACGTCCTGACTTTC. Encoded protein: CASSPTFRGSGANVLTF. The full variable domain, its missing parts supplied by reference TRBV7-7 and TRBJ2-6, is GAGVSQSPRYKVTKRGQDVTLRCDPISSHATLYWYQQALGQGPEFLTYFNYEAQPDKSGLPSDRFSAERPEGSISTLTIQRTEQRDSAMYRCASSPTFRGSGANVLTFGAGSRLTVL.

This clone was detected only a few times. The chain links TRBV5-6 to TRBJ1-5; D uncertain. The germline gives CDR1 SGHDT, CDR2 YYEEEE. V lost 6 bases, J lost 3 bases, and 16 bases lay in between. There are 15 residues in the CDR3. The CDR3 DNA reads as TGTGCCAGCAAATTTTCGGGAACCAACAATCAGCCCCAGCATTTT. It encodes CASKFSGTNNQPQHF.

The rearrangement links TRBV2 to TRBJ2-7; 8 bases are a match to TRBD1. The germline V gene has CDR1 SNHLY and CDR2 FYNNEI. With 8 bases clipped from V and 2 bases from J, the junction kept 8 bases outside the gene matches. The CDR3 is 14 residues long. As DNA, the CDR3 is TGTGCCAGCTCAGGACAGGGAAGAGCCTACGAGCAGTACTTC. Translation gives CASSGQGRAYEQYF.

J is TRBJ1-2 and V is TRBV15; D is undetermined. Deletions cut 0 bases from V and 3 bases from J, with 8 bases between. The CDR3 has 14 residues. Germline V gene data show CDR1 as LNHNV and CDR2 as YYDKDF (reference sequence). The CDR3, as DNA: TGTGCCACCAGCAGAGACAGGACTGACTATGGCTACACCTTC. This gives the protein CATSRDRTDYGYTF.

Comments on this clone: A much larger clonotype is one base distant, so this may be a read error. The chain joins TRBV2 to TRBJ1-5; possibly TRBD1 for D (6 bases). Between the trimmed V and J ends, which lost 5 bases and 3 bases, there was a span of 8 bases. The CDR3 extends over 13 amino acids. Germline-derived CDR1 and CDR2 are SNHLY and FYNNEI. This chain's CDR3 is CASSPGVNQPQHF. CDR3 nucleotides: TGTGCCAGCAGTCCAGGGGTCAATCAGCCCCAGCATTTT.

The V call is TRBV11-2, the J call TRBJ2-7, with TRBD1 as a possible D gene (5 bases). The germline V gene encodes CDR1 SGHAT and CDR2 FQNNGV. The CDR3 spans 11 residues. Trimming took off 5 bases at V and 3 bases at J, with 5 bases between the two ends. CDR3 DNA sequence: TGTGCCAGCAGCGACAGCTACGAGCAGTACTTC. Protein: CASSDSYEQYF.

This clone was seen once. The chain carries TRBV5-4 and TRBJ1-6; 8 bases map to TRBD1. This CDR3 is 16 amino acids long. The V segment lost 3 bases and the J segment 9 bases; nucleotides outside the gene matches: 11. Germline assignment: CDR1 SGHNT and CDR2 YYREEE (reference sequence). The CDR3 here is CASSYGQGPGASPLHF. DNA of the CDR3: TGTGCCAGCAGCTACGGACAGGGCCCCGGAGCTTCACCCCTCCACTTT.

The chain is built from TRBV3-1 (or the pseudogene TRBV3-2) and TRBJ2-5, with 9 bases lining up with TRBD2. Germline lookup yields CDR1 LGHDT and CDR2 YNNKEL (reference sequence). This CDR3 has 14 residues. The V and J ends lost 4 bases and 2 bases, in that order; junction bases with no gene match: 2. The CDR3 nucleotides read TGTGCCAGCAGCCGTGGACTAGCGCAAGAGACCCAGTACTTC. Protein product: CASSRGLAQETQYF.

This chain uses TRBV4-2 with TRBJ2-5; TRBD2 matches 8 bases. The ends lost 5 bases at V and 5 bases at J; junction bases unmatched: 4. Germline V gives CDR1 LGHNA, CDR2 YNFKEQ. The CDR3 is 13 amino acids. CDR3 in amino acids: CASSFGGGETQYF. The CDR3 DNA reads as TGTGCCAGCAGCTTTGGCGGGGGGGAGACCCAGTACTTC.

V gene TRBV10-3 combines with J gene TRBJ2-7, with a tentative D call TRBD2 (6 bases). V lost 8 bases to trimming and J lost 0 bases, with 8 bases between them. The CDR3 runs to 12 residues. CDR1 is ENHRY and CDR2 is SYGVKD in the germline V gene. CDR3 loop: CAIGGNSYEQYF. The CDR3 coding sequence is TGTGCCATCGGGGGGAACTCCTACGAGCAGTACTTC.

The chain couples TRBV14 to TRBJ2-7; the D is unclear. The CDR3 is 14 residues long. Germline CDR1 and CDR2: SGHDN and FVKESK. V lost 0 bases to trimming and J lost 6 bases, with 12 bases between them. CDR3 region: CASSQEVGLFEQYF. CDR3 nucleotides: TGTGCCAGCAGCCAAGAAGTCGGTCTTTTCGAGCAGTACTTC.

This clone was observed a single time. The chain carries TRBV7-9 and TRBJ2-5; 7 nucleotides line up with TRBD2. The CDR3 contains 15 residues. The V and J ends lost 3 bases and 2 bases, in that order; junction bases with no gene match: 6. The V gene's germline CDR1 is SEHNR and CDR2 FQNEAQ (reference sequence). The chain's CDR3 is CASSLTGGRQETQYF. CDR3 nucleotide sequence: TGTGCCAGCAGCTTGACCGGGGGGAGACAAGAGACCCAGTACTTC.

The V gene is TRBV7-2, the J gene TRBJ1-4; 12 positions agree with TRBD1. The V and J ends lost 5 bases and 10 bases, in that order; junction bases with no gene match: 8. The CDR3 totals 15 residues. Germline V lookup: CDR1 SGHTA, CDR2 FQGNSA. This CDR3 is CASSEGTGGFGKLFF. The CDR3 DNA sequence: TGTGCCAGCAGCGAGGGGACAGGGGGCTTTGGAAAACTGTTTTTT.

CDR3 loop: CASSSGGFGTQYF. The CDR3, as DNA: TGTGCCAGCAGCTCAGGGGGGTTTGGGACCCAGTACTTC. The chain is built from TRBV6-5 and TRBJ2-5, with D maybe TRBD1 (7 bases). The CDR3 covers 13 residues. The germline V gene has CDR1 MNHEY and CDR2 SVGAGI. Trimming removed 6 bases at V and 7 bases at J, with 15 bases between.

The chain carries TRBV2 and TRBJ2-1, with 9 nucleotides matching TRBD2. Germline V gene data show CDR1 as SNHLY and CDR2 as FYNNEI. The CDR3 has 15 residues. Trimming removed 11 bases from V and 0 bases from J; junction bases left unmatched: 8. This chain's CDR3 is CAVRAGGSSYNEQFF. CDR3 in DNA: TGTGCCGTAAGAGCGGGGGGCAGCTCCTACAATGAGCAGTTCTTC.

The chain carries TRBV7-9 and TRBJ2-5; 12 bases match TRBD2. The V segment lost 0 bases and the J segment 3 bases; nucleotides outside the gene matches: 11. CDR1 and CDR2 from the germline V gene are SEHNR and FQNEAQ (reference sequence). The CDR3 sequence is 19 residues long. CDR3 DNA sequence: TGTGCCAGCAGCTTAGCCCGGAATCTCAGGACTAGCGGGGAAGAGACCCAGTACTTC. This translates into CASSLARNLRTSGEETQYF.

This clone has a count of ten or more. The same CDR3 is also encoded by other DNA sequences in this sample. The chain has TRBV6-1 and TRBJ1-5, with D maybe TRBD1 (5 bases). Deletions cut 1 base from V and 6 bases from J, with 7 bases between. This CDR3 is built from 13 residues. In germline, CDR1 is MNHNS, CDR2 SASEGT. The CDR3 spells CASSEVRGQPQHF. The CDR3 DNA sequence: TGTGCCAGCAGTGAAGTAAGGGGTCAGCCCCAGCATTTT.

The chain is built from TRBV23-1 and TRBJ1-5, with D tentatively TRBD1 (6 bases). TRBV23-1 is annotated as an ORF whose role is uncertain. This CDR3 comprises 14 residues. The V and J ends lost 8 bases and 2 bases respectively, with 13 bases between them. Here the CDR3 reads CASGTGFGNQPQHF. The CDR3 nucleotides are TGCGCCAGCGGTACAGGGTTTGGCAATCAGCCCCAGCATTTT.

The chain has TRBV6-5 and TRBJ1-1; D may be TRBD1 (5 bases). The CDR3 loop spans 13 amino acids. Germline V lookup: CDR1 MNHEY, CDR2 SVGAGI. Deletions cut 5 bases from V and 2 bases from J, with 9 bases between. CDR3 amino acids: CASSTTGNTEAFF. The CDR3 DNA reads TGTGCCAGCAGTACTACAGGAAACACTGAAGCTTTCTTT.

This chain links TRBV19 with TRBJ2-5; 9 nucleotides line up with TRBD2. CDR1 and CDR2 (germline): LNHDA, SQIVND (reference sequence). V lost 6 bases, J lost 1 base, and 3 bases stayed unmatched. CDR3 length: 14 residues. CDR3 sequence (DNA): TGTGCCAGTAGACCGACTAGCGGCCAAGAGACCCAGTACTTC. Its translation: CASRPTSGQETQYF.

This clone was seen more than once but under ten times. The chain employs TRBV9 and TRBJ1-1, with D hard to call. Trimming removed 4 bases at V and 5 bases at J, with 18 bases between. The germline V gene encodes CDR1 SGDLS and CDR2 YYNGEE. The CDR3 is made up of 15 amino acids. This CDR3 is CASSPRGGRGTEAFF. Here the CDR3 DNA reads TGTGCCAGCAGCCCCCGGGGAGGAAGAGGAACTGAAGCTTTCTTT.

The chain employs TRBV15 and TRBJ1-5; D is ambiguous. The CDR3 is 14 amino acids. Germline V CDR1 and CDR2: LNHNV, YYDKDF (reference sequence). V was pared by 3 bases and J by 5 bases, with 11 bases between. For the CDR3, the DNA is TGTGCCACCAGCAGGGTGCAGGTCTATCAGCCCCAGCATTTT. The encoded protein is CATSRVQVYQPQHF.

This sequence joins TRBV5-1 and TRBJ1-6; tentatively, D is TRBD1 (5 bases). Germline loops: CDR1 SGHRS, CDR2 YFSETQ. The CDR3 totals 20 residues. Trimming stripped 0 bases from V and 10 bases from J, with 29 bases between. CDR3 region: CASSLAFLGGVKGMLSPLHF. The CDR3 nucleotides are TGCGCCAGCAGCTTGGCCTTTCTGGGGGGAGTCAAGGGCATGTTGTCACCCCTCCACTTT.

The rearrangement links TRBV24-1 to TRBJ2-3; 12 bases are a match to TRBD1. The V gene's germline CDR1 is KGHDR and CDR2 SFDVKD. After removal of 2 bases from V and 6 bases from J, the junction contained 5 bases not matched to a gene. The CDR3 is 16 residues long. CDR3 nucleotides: TGTGCCACCAGTGATTCCGGGACAGGGGGCTTGGATACGCAGTATTTT. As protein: CATSDSGTGGLDTQYF.

The CDR3 loop is CASSRRREVEAFF. The DNA for the CDR3 is TGTGCCAGTAGTCGGCGGCGAGAGGTTGAAGCTTTCTTT. This rearrangement joins TRBV2 to TRBJ1-1; no firm D call. Germline CDR1 and CDR2: SNHLY and FYNNEI. The CDR3 has 13 amino acids. V shed 9 bases and J shed 7 bases, with 18 bases lying between them.

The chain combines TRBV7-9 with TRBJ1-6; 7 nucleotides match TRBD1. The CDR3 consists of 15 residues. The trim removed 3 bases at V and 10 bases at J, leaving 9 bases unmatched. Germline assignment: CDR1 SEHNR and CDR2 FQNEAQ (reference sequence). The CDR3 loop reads CASSFGRQGESPLHF. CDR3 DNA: TGTGCCAGCAGCTTTGGTCGACAGGGTGAATCACCCCTCCACTTT.

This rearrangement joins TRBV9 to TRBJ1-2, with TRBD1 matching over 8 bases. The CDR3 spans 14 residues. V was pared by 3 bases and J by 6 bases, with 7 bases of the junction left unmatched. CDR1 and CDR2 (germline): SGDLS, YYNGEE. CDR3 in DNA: TGTGCCAGCAGCGCCGGACAGGGACTAAATGGCTACACCTTC. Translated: CASSAGQGLNGYTF.

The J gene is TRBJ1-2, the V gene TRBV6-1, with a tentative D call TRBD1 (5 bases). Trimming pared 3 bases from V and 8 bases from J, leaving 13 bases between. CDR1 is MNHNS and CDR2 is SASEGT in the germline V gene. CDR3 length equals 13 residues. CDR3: CASSEGRARGYTF. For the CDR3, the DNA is TGTGCCAGCAGTGAGGGCAGGGCACGAGGCTACACCTTC.

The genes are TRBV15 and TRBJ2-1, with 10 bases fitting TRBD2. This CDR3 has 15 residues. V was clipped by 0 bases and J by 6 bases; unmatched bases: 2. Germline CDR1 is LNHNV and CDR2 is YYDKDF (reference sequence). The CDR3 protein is CATSRDKRGGNEQFF. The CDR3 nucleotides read TGTGCCACCAGCAGAGATAAGCGGGGGGGCAATGAGCAGTTCTTC.

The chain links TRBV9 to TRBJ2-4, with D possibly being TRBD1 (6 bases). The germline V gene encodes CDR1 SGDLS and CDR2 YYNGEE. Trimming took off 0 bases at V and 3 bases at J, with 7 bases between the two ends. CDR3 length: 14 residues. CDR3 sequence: CASSVEGGKNIQYF. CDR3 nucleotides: TGTGCCAGCAGCGTAGAAGGGGGCAAAAACATTCAGTACTTC.